Each of the 8 T cell receptor beta chains below was sequenced from the same sample in a study of cytomegalovirus exposure and HLA in healthy donors. The primer mix had 60 Vbeta and 13 Jbeta primers. Produced via immunoSEQ multiplex PCR; TCRdb's table is partial and in-frame only. The sample contains a few hundred thousand clones, about 75% of which appear only once. The source material was PBMCs. The receptors were sampled from a woman aged 25 to 39 in good health and CMV-seronegative.

CDR3 nucleotides: TGTGCCAGCAGGCCGGACAGGATTGCCGAGCAGTACTTC. Translating gives CASRPDRIAEQYF. V and J are TRBV6-5 and TRBJ2-5; 7 bases align to TRBD1. Judging by the DNA end, TRBJ2-7 fits better; the J call may be wrong. Germline V gene sequence: CDR1 MNHEY, CDR2 SVGAGI. CDR3 length equals 13 residues.

V gene TRBV5-1 combines with J gene TRBJ2-5, with D tentatively TRBD2 (6 bases). Between the trimmed V and J ends, which lost 2 bases and 2 bases, there was a span of 10 bases. CDR1 and CDR2 from the germline V gene are SGHRS and YFSETQ. This CDR3 has 14 amino acids. CDR3 sequence: CASSLLGTQETQYF. The CDR3 DNA is TGCGCCAGCAGCTTACTCGGGACTCAAGAGACCCAGTACTTC.

The rearrangement links TRBV2 to TRBJ1-6; TRBD1 matches at 7 bases. CDR1 SNHLY and CDR2 FYNNEI come from the germline V gene. CDR3 size: 13 residues. Trimming took 7 bases from V and 10 from J; bases not matched to a gene: 7. In DNA, the CDR3 is TGTGCCAGCACCAGACAGGGAAGGTCACCCCTCCACTTT. Protein product: CASTRQGRSPLHF.

The rearrangement links TRBV6-1 to TRBJ1-4, with 7 bases fitting TRBD1. This CDR3 spans 15 amino acids. The V and J ends lost 8 bases and 5 bases, in that order; junction bases with no gene match: 11. Germline CDR1 reads MNHNS; CDR2 reads SASEGT. The CDR3 coding sequence is TGTGCCAGCGAATTTCCCGGGACAGAAAATGAAAAACTGTTTTTT. It is translated as CASEFPGTENEKLFF.

V usage is TRBV5-1 and J usage is TRBJ2-4, with a weak D call TRBD2 (5 bases). Trimming stripped 4 bases from V and 1 base from J, with 15 bases between. The CDR3 is 16 amino acids. Germline CDR1 reads SGHRS; CDR2 reads YFSETQ. CDR3 sequence reads: CASSLTLGEAKNIQYF. The CDR3 nucleotides are TGCGCCAGCAGCCTCACACTCGGGGAGGCCAAAAACATTCAGTACTTC. The full variable domain, its missing parts supplied by reference TRBV5-1 and TRBJ2-4, is KAGVTQTPRYLIKTRGQQVTLSCSPISGHRSVSWYQQTPGQGLQFLFEYFSETQRNKGNFPGRFSGRQFSNSRSEMNVSTLELGDSALYLCASSLTLGEAKNIQYFGAGTRLSVL.

The chain carries TRBV5-1 and TRBJ1-1; 8 bases align to TRBD1. V shed 1 base and J 5 bases; nucleotides not matched to a gene: 4. This CDR3 is built from 14 residues. Germline CDR1 and CDR2: SGHRS and YFSETQ. The CDR3 is CASSLTTGVTEAFF. The DNA of the CDR3 is TGCGCCAGCAGCTTGACGACAGGGGTTACTGAAGCTTTCTTT.

This rearrangement joins TRBV5-1 to TRBJ2-1, with 8 bases fitting TRBD2. Germline V gene lookup returns CDR1 SGHRS and CDR2 YFSETQ. V was clipped by 1 base and J by 1 base; unmatched bases: 19. The CDR3 loop spans 21 amino acids. CDR3 nucleotides: TGCGCCAGCAGCTTGAGGAAGGCGACTAGCGCAAAAGGTGGGTCCTACAATGAGCAGTTCTTC. It yields the protein CASSLRKATSAKGGSYNEQFF.

The chain combines TRBV7-2 with TRBJ1-2; TRBD1 agrees at 7 bases. CDR1 is SGHTA, CDR2 FQGNSA, per germline. V was clipped by 3 bases and J by 4 bases; unmatched bases: 8. The CDR3 totals 15 residues. This CDR3 is CASSFSQDRIYGYTF. In DNA, the CDR3 is TGTGCCAGCAGCTTCTCCCAGGACAGGATCTATGGCTACACCTTC.